What follows are 20 T cell receptor beta chains derived from one specimen sequenced in a study of OX40 agonist ivuxolimab in advanced cancers. The table came from immunoSEQ multiplex PCR; TCRdb's copy has only in-frame clones and leaves some out. The sample includes about 62,000 clones, around 80% of them seen just once. The sequencing here drew on CD4+ or CD8+ T cells sorted from blood, taken in a trial of the OX40 agonist ivuxolimab. These receptors all stem from an adult with an advanced solid tumor such as melanoma, head and neck, liver or kidney cancer.

The chain joins TRBV14 to TRBJ1-2; unclear D gene. The germline V gene encodes CDR1 SGHDN and CDR2 FVKESK. The CDR3 consists of 13 residues. V was shortened by 1 base and J by 4 bases, with 7 bases between the two germline ends. The chain's CDR3 is CASSQGLIYGYTF. The DNA for the CDR3 is TGTGCCAGCAGCCAAGGACTGATCTATGGCTACACCTTC.

The chain employs TRBV19 and TRBJ2-3, with no clear D. Germline V CDR1 and CDR2: LNHDA, SQIVND (reference sequence). The CDR3 runs 16 residues. Trimming took off 6 bases at V and 0 bases at J, with 16 bases between the two ends. The CDR3: CASSQIAGTSTDTQYF. The CDR3 DNA reads TGTGCCAGTAGCCAGATAGCTGGAACTAGCACAGATACGCAGTATTTT.

This chain connects TRBV9 to TRBJ1-1; unclear D gene. Trimming left V 2 bases short and J 0 bases short, with 5 bases between. In germline, CDR1 is SGDLS, CDR2 YYNGEE. This CDR3 comprises 13 residues. In DNA form, the CDR3 reads TGTGCCAGCAGCGTTTCGTTGAACACTGAAGCTTTCTTT. Protein product: CASSVSLNTEAFF. The full variable domain, in which reference TRBV9 and TRBJ1-1 provide the parts outside the CDR3, is DSGVTQTPKHLITATGQRVTLRCSPRSGDLSVYWYQQSLDQGLQFLIQYYNGEERAKGNILERFSAQQFPDLHSELNLSSLELGDSALYFCASSVSLNTEAFFGQGTRLTVV.

The chain links TRBV28 to TRBJ2-7; perhaps D is TRBD1 or TRBD2 (6 bases each). V lost 7 bases, J lost 2 bases, and 15 bases lay in between. This CDR3 has 14 amino acids. Germline V gene sequence: CDR1 MDHEN, CDR2 SYDVKM. CDR3 region: CASIRGAGTYEQYF. CDR3 DNA: TGTGCCAGCATTAGGGGGGCGGGAACCTACGAGCAGTACTTC.

The chain couples TRBV18 to TRBJ2-1, with D unclear. CDR3 length: 17 residues. Per the germline V gene, CDR1 is KGHSH and CDR2 is LQKENI. The V gene lost 0 bases and the J gene lost 6 bases, with 18 bases spanning the gap. In DNA form, the CDR3 reads TGTGCCAGCTCACCACCGGGCCGCGCAACCTCGGGCAATGAGCAGTTCTTC. Encoded protein: CASSPPGRATSGNEQFF.

On this clone itself: Other DNA sequences in this specimen translate into the identical CDR3. The V and J genes are TRBV28 and TRBJ1-3; 8 nucleotides line up with TRBD1. The CDR3 is 16 residues long. Per the germline V gene, CDR1 is MDHEN and CDR2 is SYDVKM. Trimming removed 2 bases from V and 1 base from J; junction bases left unmatched: 4. CDR3 amino acids: CASSLGQGSSGNTIYF. CDR3 DNA sequence: TGTGCCAGCAGTTTAGGACAGGGATCGTCTGGAAACACCATATATTTT.

The gene calls are TRBV7-2 and TRBJ2-4; D possibly matches TRBD1 or TRBD2 (6 bases each). CDR3 length: 17 amino acids. V lost 5 bases to trimming and J lost 5 bases, with 22 bases between them. Germline-derived CDR1 and CDR2 are SGHTA and FQGNSA. CDR3 sequence: CASSPGSGAGGQNIQYF. Here the CDR3 DNA reads TGTGCCAGCAGCCCAGGCAGTGGGGCTGGGGGGCAAAACATTCAGTACTTC. Looking up the rest from reference TRBV7-2 and TRBJ2-4 gives the full variable domain: GAGVSQSPSNKVTEKGKDVELRCDPISGHTALYWYRQSLGQGLEFLIYFQGNSAPDKSGLPSDRFSAERTGGSVSTLTIQRTQQEDSAVYLCASSPGSGAGGQNIQYFGAGTRLSVL.

The J gene is TRBJ1-3, the V gene TRBV6-5; D remains unclear. The CDR3 has 11 amino acids. V lost 8 bases and J 4 bases, leaving 6 bases between the germline ends. Germline V CDR1 and CDR2: MNHEY, SVGAGI. CDR3 in amino acids: CASGRGNTIYF. In DNA, the CDR3 is TGTGCCAGCGGGCGAGGAAACACCATATATTTT.

This clone turned up a few times. The J gene is TRBJ1-2, the V gene TRBV29-1; TRBD1 might be the D (6 bases). The CDR3 is 12 residues long. Germline CDR1 is SQVTM and CDR2 is ANQGSEA. Deletions cut 5 bases from V and 8 bases from J, with 15 bases between. This chain's CDR3 is CSVLGTSRGYTF. The CDR3, as DNA: TGCAGCGTTCTCGGGACATCTAGAGGCTACACCTTC.

V and J are TRBV5-1 and TRBJ1-6; weak D call: TRBD1 (5 bases). CDR3 length: 15 amino acids. The ends were cut back, 2 bases at V and 3 bases at J, with 9 bases in the middle. The germline V gene encodes CDR1 SGHRS and CDR2 YFSETQ. The CDR3 sequence is CASSFGGGYNSPLHF. The CDR3 coding sequence is TGCGCCAGCAGCTTCGGCGGGGGCTATAATTCACCCCTCCACTTT.

This clone was seen only once. The genes are TRBV5-4 and TRBJ1-2; D remains unclear. This CDR3 comprises 15 residues. V dropped 4 bases and J dropped 6 bases, with 19 bases sitting between them. In germline, CDR1 is SGHNT, CDR2 YYREEE (reference sequence). CDR3: CASSPRTEAGDGYTF. Here the CDR3 DNA reads TGTGCCAGCAGCCCACGGACCGAGGCAGGAGATGGCTACACCTTC.

The chain has TRBV29-1 and TRBJ1-2, with 8 positions matching TRBD1. This CDR3 is 12 amino acids long. After removal of 4 bases from V and 7 bases from J, the junction contained 5 bases not matched to a gene. Looked up from germline, CDR1 is SQVTM and CDR2 is ANQGSEA. The CDR3 nucleotides read TGCAGCGTTGCACAGGGGGAGGGTGGCTACACCTTC. Protein: CSVAQGEGGYTF.

The rearrangement uses TRBV19 and TRBJ1-1; TRBD1 might be the D (5 bases). V was pared by 5 bases and J by 7 bases, with 17 bases between. The CDR3 has 14 residues. Looked up from germline, CDR1 is LNHDA and CDR2 is SQIVND (reference sequence). The CDR3 loop is CASSVLGLGGEAFF. CDR3 in DNA: TGTGCCAGTAGTGTCCTGGGACTTGGGGGTGAAGCTTTCTTT.

The chain couples TRBV9 to TRBJ2-5; 8 nucleotides line up with TRBD2. There are 17 residues in the CDR3. V shed 1 base and J 4 bases; nucleotides not matched to a gene: 12. CDR1 is SGDLS, CDR2 YYNGEE, per germline. CDR3 bases: TGTGCCAGCAGCGTACTCCCTATAGCGGGGCTAGGAGAGACCCAGTACTTC. Its protein product is CASSVLPIAGLGETQYF.

The V gene is TRBV4-2, the J gene TRBJ1-5; 11 bases are a match to TRBD1. There are 17 residues in the CDR3. The J segment lost 11 bases and the V segment lost 0 bases, leaving 12 bases of the junction unmatched. Germline assignment: CDR1 LGHNA and CDR2 YNFKEQ. Here the CDR3 reads CASSQDMTRGQGGAQHF. DNA for the CDR3: TGTGCCAGCAGCCAAGACATGACCCGGGGACAGGGGGGGGCCCAGCATTTT.

The chain has TRBV6-1 and TRBJ1-1; tentative D call: TRBD1 (6 bases). The CDR3 consists of 15 residues. V shed 4 bases and J shed 3 bases, with 15 bases lying between them. CDR1 MNHNS and CDR2 SASEGT come from the germline V gene. Here the CDR3 DNA reads TGTGCCAGCAGTGTTGGACAGCCAGTCGACACTGAAGCTTTCTTT. This gives the protein CASSVGQPVDTEAFF.

The rearrangement links TRBV4-3 to TRBJ2-5; 11 nucleotides line up with TRBD1. This CDR3 has 15 residues. The trim removed 4 bases at V and 4 bases at J, leaving 5 bases unmatched. CDR1 LGHNA and CDR2 YSLEER come from the germline V gene. CDR3 loop: CASSPRDRGSETQYF. Here the CDR3 DNA reads TGCGCCAGCAGCCCCCGGGACAGGGGGTCAGAGACCCAGTACTTC.

The chain couples TRBV5-1 to TRBJ1-3, with a weak D call TRBD1 (5 bases). The CDR3 has 17 residues. V gave up 5 bases and J gave up 0 bases, with 18 bases separating them. Per germline, CDR1 SGHRS and CDR2 YFSETQ. The CDR3 reads CASSPGGLTPSGNTIYF. CDR3 coding DNA: TGCGCCAGCAGTCCCGGGGGACTCACACCCTCTGGAAACACCATATATTTT.

This clone was counted only a few times. The chain has TRBV5-1 and TRBJ1-2; D remains unclear. V shed 4 bases and J shed 0 bases, with 10 bases lying between them. This CDR3 comprises 14 residues. Germline assignment: CDR1 SGHRS and CDR2 YFSETQ. Here the CDR3 reads CASSPTRANYGYTF. The CDR3 coding sequence is TGCGCCAGCAGCCCGACAAGAGCTAACTATGGCTACACCTTC.

V usage is TRBV7-9 and J usage is TRBJ2-3, with a tentative D call TRBD2 (5 bases). The germline CDR1 and CDR2 sequences are SEHNR and FQNEAQ (reference sequence). Between the trimmed V and J ends, which lost 5 bases and 5 bases, there was a span of 11 bases. The CDR3 spans 13 residues. This CDR3 reads CASSLPGIDTQYF. The CDR3 nucleotides are TGTGCCAGCAGCCTCCCCGGGATAGATACGCAGTATTTT.